This T cell receptor (beta chain) was found in a study of CD8 T cells in ankylosing spondylitis. Study conclusions and caveats: Ankylosing spondylitis blood appeared to be characterized by a TCR beta motif of several highly homologous variants. Reports say disease-linked clones showed up significantly more in matched ankylosing spondylitis synovial fluid.

Trimming pared 4 bases from V and 6 bases from J, leaving 17 bases between. This CDR3 comprises 16 residues. Germline V gene lookup returns CDR1 KGHDR and CDR2 SFDVKD. As concerns this clonotype: The antigen remains undetermined.

TCRdb analysed the 5' RACE reads with MiXCR anew, one entry per CDR3 protein. The sample contains 700,000 to 1,000,000 distinct CDR3 sequences, about 11% of which appear only once. V is TRBV24-1 and J is TRBJ2-2; D may correspond to TRBD1 or TRBD2 (5 bases each). This receptor was taken from a male donor with ankylosing spondylitis. The sample comprised blood, either unsorted or a sorted T cell fraction (not recorded which). The CDR3 coding sequence is TGTGCCACCAGTGACCCCGGGACCGATGGGGCCGGGGAGCTGTTTTTT. Amino acid sequence: CATSDPGTDGAGELFF.